This T cell receptor beta chain was captured in a study of T cells in Graves' hyperthyroidism and ophthalmopathy (dated by TCRdb to between 2018 and 2021). In terms of the full investigation: Peripheral blood was collected at initial diagnosis, before any treatment. To identify TCR V-J signatures that set the groups apart, the researchers used a discovery cohort of about a hundred patients, made up of approximately 43 with Graves' ophthalmopathy and some 55 with stable Graves' hyperthyroidism. Prospective prediction of ophthalmopathy was tested in an independent validation cohort of fewer than 20 hyperthyroidism patients and some 17 patients who later progressed to ophthalmopathy. The roughly 99 discovery patients were divided at random into training and test sets in a 7:3 ratio. Thyroid tissue and blood T-cell repertoires from several Graves' hyperthyroidism patients were also compared in the study. After blood sampling, hyperthyroidism patients were treated with methimazole at a starting dose of 30 mg daily, and ophthalmopathy patients were treated with high-dose intravenous methylprednisolone. The paper describes TCR Vbeta CDR3 sequencing of 140 or so peripheral blood samples, made up of 40 to 45 ophthalmopathy patients, 70 to 75 hyperthyroidism patients and 17 progressor patients. Broader findings and caveats from the paper: During validation, the model predicted progression to ophthalmopathy a median of approximately six months ahead of onset, with roughly 65% sensitivity and around 73% specificity. Most expanded thyroid clonotypes (frequency above 0.001) were also detected in blood, suggesting blood repertoires may reflect thyroid immune responses. A 13 V-J signature model separated ophthalmopathy from stable hyperthyroidism, with approximately 86% sensitivity and 81.08% specificity in cross-validation and 80%/75% in testing. No statistical method was used to set the sample size in advance, and investigators knew the group allocation.

Concerning this clonotype: It has no known antigen specificity. Per-nucleotide qualities are absent, and no much larger clonotype sits a single base away.

Amplification of TCR beta CDR3 regions was carried out from RNA transcripts. A first-round RT-PCR of the TCR CDR3 used the HTBI primer set with the Qiagen OneStep RT-PCR kit. Libraries were constructed in a second round of multiplex PCR, after which size selection and purification were performed. Libraries were sequenced paired-end with 100 bp reads on an Illumina HiSeq2000. The study's own analysis went as follows. SOAPnuke was used to process the raw data, with reads discarded if the reads contained adapters or uncalled bases, had a mean Phred below 15, or lacked an exact constant-primer or identifier match. High-quality paired reads were merged using COPE v1.2.5, and each unique nucleotide sequence was defined as a clonotype. MiTCR v1.1 was used to align clonotypes to the IMGT TRBV, TRBD and TRBJ reference segments. The analysis included only V-J combinations with a frequency above 0.0001, which together covered 99% to 99.2% of the repertoires. The TCS score was defined as F50 (clonal expansion) divided by E x V (chaos), with BLOSUM62-based TCRdist calculated between CDR3 peptides within each V-J. Welch's t-statistics and random forest reduced around 520 V-J features to about 12, which were used in a naive Bayes classifier (R e1071). TCRdb trimmed the raw reads at Q25, called clones with MiXCR and kept productive beta chains. Every CDR3 protein is listed once, alongside the most common genes and DNA of its rows. None of the V and J calls come from the authors' own analysis; TCRdb made them. For this sample the table gives 250,000 to 300,000 distinct CDR3 sequences, of which about a sixth were detected only once. Of the sample, around 55% falls within the top ten clones.

Moderately to severely active disease, a Clinical Activity Score of at least 3, a NOSPECS grade of at least 4, and a duration under 3 months were present in ophthalmopathy patients. The study excluded patients with uncontrolled infections, other autoimmune diseases, pregnancy or lactation. Diagnoses were established on the basis of clinical symptoms, serum thyroxine and TRAb, thyroid ultrasound, and orbital computed tomography. PBMCs were separated from approximately 9.9 ml of fresh peripheral blood using Ficoll-Paque density gradient centrifugation. Trizol reagent was used to extract total RNA, and RNA quality was then checked on an Agilent 2100 Bioanalyzer. The sample was blood. The TCR originated in a woman aged 55 to 70 with Graves' ophthalmopathy.

The DNA sequence is as follows: TGCAGCGCAAAGCACGATACGCAGTATTTT. The translation is CSAKHDTQYF. This receptor chain uses TRBV20-1 and TRBJ2-3; no confident D gene assignment can be made. Inclusive of the bounding cysteine and phenylalanine, the CDR3 is 10 residues long. Left in the record is the CDR3 DNA by itself, 30 bases read in frame from the first base. Taken from the germline V gene (reference sequence), the CDR1 and CDR2 loops are DFQATT and SNEGSKA.